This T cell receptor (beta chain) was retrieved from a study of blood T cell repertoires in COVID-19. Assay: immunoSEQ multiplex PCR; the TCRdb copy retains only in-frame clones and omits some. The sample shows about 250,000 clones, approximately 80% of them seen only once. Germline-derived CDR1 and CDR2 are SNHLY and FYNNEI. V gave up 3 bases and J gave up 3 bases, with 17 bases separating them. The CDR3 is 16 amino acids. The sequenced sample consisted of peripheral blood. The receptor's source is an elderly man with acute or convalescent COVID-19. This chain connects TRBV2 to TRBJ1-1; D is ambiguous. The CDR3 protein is CASSEKAALGYTEAFF. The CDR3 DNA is TGTGCCAGCAGTGAGAAGGCCGCGCTAGGATACACTGAAGCTTTCTTT. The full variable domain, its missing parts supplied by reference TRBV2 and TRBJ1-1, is EPEVTQTPSHQVTQMGQEVILRCVPISNHLYFYWYRQILGQKVEFLVSFYNNEISEKSEIFDDQFSVERPDGSNFTLKIRSTKLEDSAMYFCASSEKAALGYTEAFFGQGTRLTVV.